This is a list of T cell receptor beta chains from one sample in a study of shared clonotypes between healthy human individuals. Clones were sequenced by immunoSEQ multiplex PCR, and TCRdb holds only the in-frame ones, with some missing. The sample consists of about 340,000 clones, about 70% of them appearing once. Source material: memory CD4+ T cells sorted from blood. The receptors come from a man under 40 in good health. CDR3s include the opening cysteine and the closing phenylalanine or tryptophan.

>14|TRBJ1-1|TRBV6-1
CASSEMGVGGEAFF
>13|TRBJ1-2|TRBV19
CASRVQGLEGYTF
>15|TRBJ2-7|TRBV28
CASSRTGRVFGEQYF
>14|TRBJ1-4|TRBV2
CASSGQGAREKLFF
>15|TRBJ2-3|TRBV9
CASSVAKTSTDTQYF
>14|TRBJ2-7|TRBV7-7
CASSLATGSYEQYF
>15|TRBJ2-3|TRBV7-9
CASSLVAGGADTQYF
>15|TRBJ2-5|TRBV18
CASSPAGGKAGTQYF
>17|TRBJ2-2|TRBV15
CATSRDLDRRDTGELFF
>13|TRBJ2-2|TRBV18
CASSSSGTGELFF
>17|TRBJ2-2|TRBV7-6
CASSLGSYRDVTGELFF
>13|TRBJ1-2|TRBV2
CASSEGTGGGYTF
>15|TRBJ2-7|TRBV27
CASSLSGGAFHEQYF
>16|TRBJ2-1|TRBV29-1
CSVELGEASSYNEQFF
>16|TRBJ2-7|TRBV5-1
CASSFTPSGRIREQYF
>17|TRBJ2-3|TRBV18
CASSPPSGTGRPDTQYF
>14|TRBJ1-1|TRBV2
CASSEALGHTEAFF
>14|TRBJ1-2|TRBV18
CASSPGGSNYGYTF
>13|TRBJ2-5|TRBV19
CASSIRYQETQYF
>15|TRBJ2-1|TRBV4-1
CASSQFVTVDNEQFF
>14|TRBJ2-1|TRBV19
CASSPERERPEQFF
>15|TRBJ1-4|TRBV27
CASSRTVAGGEKLFF
>13|TRBJ2-1|TRBV7-3
CASSPQRGNEQFF
>13|TRBJ2-7|TRBV2
CASSEQISYEQYF
>16|TRBJ2-7|TRBV5-1
CASSLTGGSGTYEQYF
>15|TRBJ2-5|TRBV7-8
CASSGGTGLGETQYF
>16|TRBJ2-1|TRBV19
CASSTLDPTIGNEQFF
>14|TRBJ2-1|TRBV2
CASSVGAGWGEQFF
>15|TRBJ2-7|TRBV7-2
CATAYLAGGYYEQYF
>14|TRBJ1-1|TRBV27
CASSPIGQGVEAFF
>16|TRBJ2-1|TRBV10-3
CAISERSGASYNEQFF
>13|TRBJ2-5|TRBV18
CASSIQVQETQYF
>17|TRBJ2-7|TRBV5-1
CASSVRTSGSSPYEQYF
>17|TRBJ2-3|TRBV2
CASSPGLAGAGTDTQYF
>16|TRBJ1-3|TRBV4-3
CASSQRASISGNTIYF
>13|TRBJ1-5|TRBV5-5
CASSLRVDQPQHF
>14|TRBJ1-1|TRBV4-1
CASSQAPRDSEAFF